This T cell receptor beta chain came from a study of identical twins. Study outcomes and limitations: Abundant beta clonotypes from cord blood bore fewer insertions; memory repertoires lacked this pattern.

TCRdb re-analysed the 5' RACE reads in MiXCR, keeping a single row per CDR3 protein. The table shows a few hundred thousand distinct CDR3 sequences, with approximately 8.5% occurring only once. Looked up from germline, CDR1 is SGHRS and CDR2 is YFSETQ. The CDR3 loop spans 14 amino acids. The V and J ends lost 4 bases and 6 bases, in that order; junction bases with no gene match: 8. In this sample, this clonotype turned up many times. Its antigen remains unidentified. The data were also submitted as part of a second study, on yellow fever vaccine responses in identical twins. That investigation notes: In identical twins, vaccine T cell responses appeared partly shared and partly individual.

This sequence originates from a woman aged 18-35 years in good health. This sequence joins TRBV5-1 and TRBJ2-5; TRBD1 matches at 8 bases. The sequenced sample was memory (CD45RO+) T cells sorted from blood. CDR3 sequence reads: CASSGDRGGQTQYF. CDR3 in DNA: TGCGCCAGCAGCGGCGACAGGGGCGGACAGACCCAGTACTTC.